What follows are 17 T cell receptor beta chains derived from one specimen sequenced in a study of T cells in Graves' hyperthyroidism and ophthalmopathy. RNA transcripts yielded amplified TCR beta CDR3 regions. The HTBI primer set drove a first-round RT-PCR of the TCR CDR3. One entry per CDR3 protein results from TCRdb running MiXCR on the multiplex PCR reads. The repertoire holds fewer than 600,000 distinct CDR3 sequences, with 14% as singletons. Sequenced sample: blood. These receptors were collected from a woman in her 40s with Graves' hyperthyroidism.

A few counts support this clonotype. V usage is TRBV7-9 and J usage is TRBJ1-6; 7 bases fit TRBD1. The CDR3 is made up of 15 amino acids. Germline assignment: CDR1 SEHNR and CDR2 FQNEAQ (reference sequence). Unmatched junction bases numbered 3, after V lost 0 bases and J lost 7 bases. The CDR3 sequence is CASSLATGANSPLHF. CDR3 sequence (DNA): TGTGCCAGCAGCTTAGCCACAGGGGCCAATTCACCCCTCCACTTT. The full variable domain, its missing parts supplied by reference TRBV7-9 and TRBJ1-6, is DTGVSQNPRHKITKRGQNVTFRCDPISEHNRLYWYRQTLGQGPEFLTYFQNEAQLEKSRLLSDRFSAERPKGSFSTLEIQRTEQGDSAMYLCASSLATGANSPLHFGNGTRLTVT.

J is TRBJ2-7 and V is TRBV20-1; perhaps TRBD2 as D (6 bases). The CDR3 has 15 residues. CDR1 and CDR2 from the germline V gene are DFQATT and SNEGSKA (reference sequence). The V gene lost 6 bases and the J gene lost 2 bases, with 20 bases spanning the gap. CDR3 amino acids: CSARLASETAYEQYF. In nucleotides, the CDR3 is TGCAGTGCCCGCCTTGCTAGCGAGACTGCCTACGAGCAGTACTTC.

This chain uses TRBV28 with TRBJ1-4; D may be TRBD1 (5 bases). The V end was cut by 4 bases, the J end by 8 bases, with 14 bases between. The germline gives CDR1 MDHEN, CDR2 SYDVKM. The CDR3 totals 14 residues. The CDR3 nucleotides are TGTGCCAGCAGTTCGGGACCTGAGGGCGAAAAACTGTTTTTT. Encoded protein: CASSSGPEGEKLFF.

This clonotype was observed at least ten times. The chain is built from TRBV9 and TRBJ1-1, with a possible D match to TRBD1 (5 bases). The CDR3 contains 16 residues. Trimming removed 3 bases from V and 0 bases from J, with 15 bases in between. Germline V lookup: CDR1 SGDLS, CDR2 YYNGEE. CDR3 protein: CASSGERGGMNTEAFF. DNA for the CDR3: TGTGCCAGCAGCGGCGAACGGGGCGGCATGAACACTGAAGCTTTCTTT.

This clonotype has at least ten counts. The chain carries TRBV28 and TRBJ1-6; D is uncertain. Looked up from germline, CDR1 is MDHEN and CDR2 is SYDVKM. This CDR3 comprises 11 residues. V was trimmed by 7 bases and J by 6 bases, leaving 4 bases between them. The CDR3 loop reads CASTTNSPLHF. CDR3 sequence (DNA): TGTGCCAGCACTACTAATTCACCCCTCCACTTT. The complete variable domain, with remaining parts taken from reference TRBV28 and TRBJ1-6, reads DVKVTQSSRYLVKRTGEKVFLECVQDMDHENMFWYRQDPGLGLRLIYFSYDVKMKEKGDIPEGYSVSREKKERFSLILESASTNQTSMYLCASTTNSPLHFGNGTRLTVT.

This clonotype was recorded many times. The chain uses TRBV5-1 and TRBJ2-1; possible D gene TRBD2, 9 bases. Trimming pared 0 bases from V and 4 bases from J, leaving 26 bases between. The CDR3 extends over 20 amino acids. Germline CDR1 reads SGHRS; CDR2 reads YFSETQ. Here the CDR3 reads CASSLAGTGNAGGPYNEQFF. Here the CDR3 DNA reads TGCGCCAGCAGCTTGGCCGGGACAGGTAATGCGGGAGGGCCTTACAATGAGCAGTTCTTC.

The sample holds many counts of this clonotype. The rearrangement links TRBV2 to TRBJ2-7; D is perhaps TRBD2 (5 bases). V shed 8 bases and J shed 5 bases, with 13 bases lying between them. This CDR3 comprises 12 residues. Germline V CDR1 and CDR2: SNHLY, FYNNEI. The CDR3 DNA reads as TGTGCCAGCCATTTACTAGGCCACGAGCAGTACTTC. Translating gives CASHLLGHEQYF.

Here the CDR3 DNA reads TGTGCCAGCAGTTTAGAGAGAGGGTTGCTGGAGCAGTACTTC. Translation: CASSLERGLLEQYF. The J gene is TRBJ2-7, the V gene TRBV28; TRBD2 might be the D (5 bases). V was trimmed by 2 bases and J by 7 bases, leaving 15 bases between them. Looked up from germline, CDR1 is MDHEN and CDR2 is SYDVKM. The length of the CDR3 is 14 residues.

This clonotype has ten or more counts. The rearrangement links TRBV20-1 to TRBJ2-7, with 7 bases identical to TRBD2. Germline CDR1 is DFQATT and CDR2 is SNEGSKA (reference sequence). V trimming: 2 bases; J trimming: 0 bases; junction bases outside the gene matches: 7. The CDR3 length is 15 residues. The CDR3 loop is CSARKSGTTSYEQYF. The CDR3 region has the DNA TGCAGTGCTAGAAAATCCGGGACTACCTCCTACGAGCAGTACTTC.

The gene calls are TRBV19 and TRBJ1-5; 9 bases align to TRBD1. The CDR3 contains 15 residues. CDR1 is LNHDA, CDR2 SQIVND, per germline (reference sequence). The V segment lost 8 bases and the J segment 2 bases; nucleotides outside the gene matches: 7. CDR3 sequence: CASHPGTGRNQPQHF. CDR3 coding DNA: TGTGCCAGTCACCCCGGGACAGGGCGCAATCAGCCCCAGCATTTT.

This clonotype appeared many times. The rearrangement uses TRBV6-2 or TRBV6-3 and TRBJ2-5; no clear D gene. The germline gives CDR1 MNHEY, CDR2 SVGEGT. Deletions cut 9 bases from V and 4 bases from J, with 3 bases between. The CDR3 sequence is 9 residues long. The CDR3, as DNA: TGTGCCAGTGGAGAGACCCAGTACTTC. This sequence encodes CASGETQYF.

A note on this clonotype: A junction boundary mismatches the germline segment, possibly from a read error. V is TRBV24-1 and J is TRBJ2-1, with 10 bases aligning to TRBD2. Germline CDR1 KGHDR, CDR2 SFDVKD. The CDR3 length is 16 residues. CDR3 coding DNA: TGTGCCACCAGGGCCACTAGCGGGGATACCTACAATGAGCGGTTCTTC. The encoded protein is CATRATSGDTYNERFF.

The table lists this clonotype with a few counts. A much bigger clone sits one base away, suggesting this may be a read error. In nucleotides, the CDR3 is TGTGCCAGCAGCCAAGAGCGTCTAGCGGGTTACAGTGAGCAGTTCTTC. Protein: CASSQERLAGYSEQFF. V usage is TRBV3-1 and J usage is TRBJ2-1; 8 bases fit TRBD2. The CDR3 is made up of 16 amino acids. Germline lookup yields CDR1 LGHDT and CDR2 YNNKEL (reference sequence).

In this sample, this clonotype turned up a few times. The chain joins TRBV5-1 to TRBJ2-5; TRBD1 matches at 9 bases. This CDR3 is built from 15 residues. CDR1 and CDR2 from the germline V gene are SGHRS and YFSETQ. Trimming removed 4 bases from V and 5 bases from J; junction bases left unmatched: 9. In DNA, the CDR3 is TGCGCCAGCAGCAAACAGGGGGCAAGGCAGGAGACCCAGTACTTC. Translating gives CASSKQGARQETQYF.

This clonotype was found a few times. The chain has TRBV6-1 and TRBJ1-5; D remains ambiguous. V lost 7 bases to trimming and J lost 6 bases, with 13 bases between them. This CDR3 is 13 amino acids long. Germline lookup yields CDR1 MNHNS and CDR2 SASEGT. CDR3 in DNA: TGTGCCAGCAAGAATTCCACGGGTCAGCCCCAGCATTTT. This codes for CASKNSTGQPQHF.

The CDR3 DNA reads as TGTGCCAGCAGGTCCGGGACTAATGAAAAACTGTTTTTT. This encodes CASRSGTNEKLFF. The V call is TRBV5-4, the J call TRBJ1-4, with D unresolved. Looked up from germline, CDR1 is SGHNT and CDR2 is YYREEE (reference sequence). This CDR3 has 13 residues. V shed 5 bases and J shed 2 bases, with 7 bases lying between them.

In its sample, this clonotype was seen a few times. The chain carries TRBV12-3 or TRBV12-4 and TRBJ2-2; 8 bases are a match to TRBD1. After removal of 6 bases from V and 7 bases from J, the junction contained 7 bases not matched to a gene. The CDR3 has 14 residues. For the CDR3, the DNA is TGTGCCAGCAGCTCGGACAGGGTGGGCGGGGAGCTGTTTTTT. Amino acids: CASSSDRVGGELFF.